A single sample gave rise to the 4 T cell receptor beta chains below, sequenced in a study of low-dose radiotherapy and immunotherapy resistance in tumors. TRAV- and TRBV-specific primers, spanning alpha and beta chains, primed first-strand cDNA. TCRs underwent approximately 20 PCR cycles of amplification with a constant-region primer and V-primer adapter. TCRdb re-called the reads with MiXCR, one entry per CDR3 protein. The data hold under 15,000 distinct CDR3 sequences, with roughly 66% observed a single time. These receptors all come from a human donor with advanced metastatic prostate, ovarian, gallbladder or colorectal cancer (not recorded which). This table probably holds off-target reads from a library built for another chain.

The chain combines TRBV5-1 with TRBJ2-3; D is possibly TRBD1 (5 bases). The CDR3 totals 15 residues. V lost 0 bases, J lost 4 bases, and 12 bases lay in between. Germline CDR1 SGHRS, CDR2 YFSETQ. This CDR3 reads CASSLVQGSADTQYF. DNA of the CDR3: TGCGCCAGCAGCTTGGTGCAGGGAAGCGCAGATACGCAGTATTTT. Full variable domain (missing parts from reference TRBV5-1 and TRBJ2-3): KAGVTQTPRYLIKTRGQQVTLSCSPISGHRSVSWYQQTPGQGLQFLFEYFSETQRNKGNFPGRFSGRQFSNSRSEMNVSTLELGDSALYLCASSLVQGSADTQYFGPGTRLTVL.

The genes are TRBV28 and TRBJ2-7; D call uncertain. The CDR3 spans 12 residues. Germline V gives CDR1 MDHEN, CDR2 SYDVKM. The V end was cut by 2 bases, the J end by 4 bases, with 6 bases between. This CDR3 is CASSLKGYEQYF. The DNA for the CDR3 is TGTGCCAGCAGTTTAAAAGGTTACGAGCAGTACTTC.

The rearrangement joins TRBV28 to TRBJ2-7; D perhaps matches TRBD2 (5 bases). This CDR3 is 16 amino acids long. Germline V gene data show CDR1 as MDHEN and CDR2 as SYDVKM. The V end was cut by 5 bases, the J end by 1 base, with 18 bases between. The CDR3 here is CASSEEEDTLSYEQYF. In DNA form, the CDR3 reads TGTGCCAGCAGTGAGGAGGAGGATACCCTATCCTACGAGCAGTACTTC. Drawing the rest from reference TRBV28 and TRBJ2-7, the complete variable domain is DVKVTQSSRYLVKRTGEKVFLECVQDMDHENMFWYRQDPGLGLRLIYFSYDVKMKEKGDIPEGYSVSREKKERFSLILESASTNQTSMYLCASSEEEDTLSYEQYFGPGTRLTVT.

V is TRBV5-1 and J is TRBJ2-7; weak D call: TRBD1 (6 bases). The length of the CDR3 is 12 residues. V was cut by 4 bases and J by 7 bases, with 12 bases left in between. From germline, CDR1 is SGHRS and CDR2 YFSETQ. CDR3 in amino acids: CASSPQGGEQYF. The CDR3, as DNA: TGCGCCAGCAGCCCACAGGGTGGGGAGCAGTACTTC. Drawing the rest from reference TRBV5-1 and TRBJ2-7, the complete variable domain is KAGVTQTPRYLIKTRGQQVTLSCSPISGHRSVSWYQQTPGQGLQFLFEYFSETQRNKGNFPGRFSGRQFSNSRSEMNVSTLELGDSALYLCASSPQGGEQYFGPGTRLTVT.